Following are 22 T cell receptor beta chains from one sample sequenced in a study of cytomegalovirus exposure and HLA in healthy donors. TCRdb's copy holds only in-frame clones and misses some; the assay was immunoSEQ multiplex PCR. Of under 250,000 clones in the sample, around nine tenths were seen once. What was sequenced was PBMCs. The receptors were sampled from a woman aged 18 to 35 in good health and CMV-seronegative.

The chain is built from TRBV9 and TRBJ1-2; TRBD1 is a possible D gene (5 bases). Germline CDR1 is SGDLS and CDR2 is YYNGEE. The CDR3 runs 14 residues. V gave up 4 bases and J gave up 7 bases, with 17 bases separating them. CDR3 loop: CASSPQGREAGYTF. In DNA, the CDR3 is TGTGCCAGCAGCCCTCAGGGCAGGGAGGCTGGCTACACCTTC.

The rearrangement uses TRBV19 and TRBJ1-1; TRBD1 agrees at 10 bases. The germline V gene encodes CDR1 LNHDA and CDR2 SQIVND (reference sequence). The length of the CDR3 is 16 residues. The ends lost 5 bases at V and 0 bases at J; junction bases unmatched: 6. The CDR3 coding sequence is TGTGCCAGTAGTGCGGGGGACAGGGGCATGAACACTGAAGCTTTCTTT. Its protein product is CASSAGDRGMNTEAFF.

This sequence joins TRBV6-1 and TRBJ2-2, with D perhaps TRBD1 (7 bases). Trimming cost V 4 bases and J 1 base, with 13 bases left between them. The CDR3 runs 16 residues. Germline loops: CDR1 MNHNS, CDR2 SASEGT. DNA for the CDR3: TGTGCCAGCAGTGGGGGCGGGACAGAGAACACCGGGGAGCTGTTTTTT. It encodes CASSGGGTENTGELFF.

V is TRBV7-9 and J is TRBJ2-2, with D perhaps matching TRBD2 (5 bases). This CDR3 is 15 amino acids long. Germline values: CDR1 SEHNR, CDR2 FQNEAQ (reference sequence). V lost 2 bases and J 2 bases, leaving 9 bases between the germline ends. The CDR3 region is CASSLRLANTGELFF. CDR3 DNA sequence: TGTGCCAGCAGCTTAAGGCTAGCTAACACCGGGGAGCTGTTTTTT. Variable domain in full (rest from reference TRBV7-9 and TRBJ2-2): DTGVSQNPRHKITKRGQNVTFRCDPISEHNRLYWYRQTLGQGPEFLTYFQNEAQLEKSRLLSDRFSAERPKGSFSTLEIQRTEQGDSAMYLCASSLRLANTGELFFGEGSRLTVL.

CDR3 nucleotide sequence: TGTGCCAGCAGCGCTCGACAGGGGGACACTGAAGCTTTCTTT. Protein product: CASSARQGDTEAFF. The rearrangement links TRBV9 to TRBJ1-1; 9 bases fit TRBD1. The junction had 3 bases not matched to a gene; V was cut back by 3 bases and J by 3 bases. The CDR3 sequence is 14 residues long. The V gene's germline CDR1 is SGDLS and CDR2 YYNGEE.

The rearrangement uses TRBV9 and TRBJ2-1, with TRBD2 identical over 10 bases. Germline loops: CDR1 SGDLS, CDR2 YYNGEE. Trimming took 3 bases from V and 8 from J; bases not matched to a gene: 14. The CDR3 has 17 amino acids. In DNA form, the CDR3 reads TGTGCCAGCAGCGCTCGACCCACTAGCGGGAAGGGAGATGAGCAGTTCTTC. Translated: CASSARPTSGKGDEQFF.

The V and J genes are TRBV14 and TRBJ2-7; 7 bases agree with TRBD1. J was trimmed by 4 bases and V by 4 bases; bases with no gene match: 7. This CDR3 contains 14 residues. The V gene's germline CDR1 is SGHDN and CDR2 FVKESK. This chain's CDR3 is CASSLGQELYEQYF. CDR3 nucleotide sequence: TGTGCCAGCAGCCTTGGACAGGAGCTTTACGAGCAGTACTTC.

J is TRBJ2-2 and V is TRBV5-4; the match to TRBD1 covers 7 bases. V trimming: 0 bases; J trimming: 1 base; junction bases outside the gene matches: 3. The V gene's germline CDR1 is SGHNT and CDR2 YYREEE (reference sequence). There are 16 residues in the CDR3. CDR3 in amino acids: CASSLGQGLNTGELFF. As DNA, the CDR3 is TGTGCCAGCAGCTTGGGACAGGGATTGAACACCGGGGAGCTGTTTTTT.

The chain recombines TRBV6-1 with TRBJ2-7, with 8 positions matching TRBD1. Germline trimming cut 1 base from V and 5 bases from J; bases unmatched to any gene: 10. Germline assignment: CDR1 MNHNS and CDR2 SASEGT. The CDR3 length is 16 residues. The CDR3 region is CASSEGFGTGTHEQYF. The CDR3, as DNA: TGTGCCAGCAGTGAAGGCTTCGGGACAGGAACTCACGAGCAGTACTTC.

The rearrangement links TRBV11-3 to TRBJ2-1, with D uncertain. Trimming left V 2 bases short and J 5 bases short, with 10 bases between. Germline lookup yields CDR1 SGHNT and CDR2 YENEEA. The CDR3 covers 14 residues. The CDR3 bases are TGTGCCAGCAGCTTATCAATTCCGGACAATGAGCAGTTCTTC. Translation gives CASSLSIPDNEQFF.

The chain uses TRBV2 and TRBJ1-1, with D maybe TRBD1 (6 bases). Per the germline V gene, CDR1 is SNHLY and CDR2 is FYNNEI. Deletions cut 7 bases from V and 4 bases from J, with 10 bases between. The CDR3 runs 12 residues. The CDR3 protein is CASIKGVTEAFF. In DNA, the CDR3 is TGTGCCAGCATTAAGGGGGTCACTGAAGCTTTCTTT.

CDR3 in amino acids: CASSFPSGGSEAFF. The CDR3 bases are TGTGCCAGCAGTTTTCCCTCAGGGGGTTCTGAAGCTTTCTTT. The chain joins TRBV28 to TRBJ1-1; 7 nucleotides match TRBD1. Trimming cost V 3 bases and J 6 bases; bases outside gene matches: 7. The germline CDR1 and CDR2 sequences are MDHEN and SYDVKM. The CDR3 length is 14 residues.

The genes are TRBV14 and TRBJ2-1; D unresolved. The CDR3 loop spans 14 amino acids. CDR1 is SGHDN, CDR2 FVKESK, per germline. V lost 5 bases, J lost 3 bases, and 11 bases lay in between. This chain's CDR3 is CASSVSGFYNEQFF. Written as DNA, the CDR3 is TGTGCCAGCAGCGTGTCGGGTTTCTACAATGAGCAGTTCTTC. The full variable domain, its missing parts supplied by reference TRBV14 and TRBJ2-1, is EAGVTQFPSHSVIEKGQTVTLRCDPISGHDNLYWYRRVMGKEIKFLLHFVKESKQDESGMPNNRFLAERTGGTYSTLKVQPAELEDSGVYFCASSVSGFYNEQFFGPGTRLTVL.

The chain recombines TRBV19 with TRBJ1-2; D remains unclear. V was trimmed by 7 bases and J by 1 base, leaving 16 bases between them. The CDR3 is made up of 15 amino acids. Germline CDR1 LNHDA, CDR2 SQIVND (reference sequence). CDR3 nucleotides: TGTGCCAGTACCTTATCACCCGAGGGTAACTATGGCTACACCTTC. Amino acid sequence: CASTLSPEGNYGYTF. Looking up the rest from reference TRBV19 and TRBJ1-2 gives the full variable domain: DGGITQSPKYLFRKEGQNVTLSCEQNLNHDAMYWYRQDPGQGLRLIYYSQIVNDFQKGDIAEGYSVSREKKESFPLTVTSAQKNPTAFYLCASTLSPEGNYGYTFGSGTRLTVV.

This sequence joins TRBV28 and TRBJ2-1, with a tentative D call TRBD1 (5 bases). From germline, CDR1 is MDHEN and CDR2 SYDVKM. The CDR3 is 14 residues long. Trimming removed 6 bases from V and 5 bases from J, with 14 bases in between. The CDR3 nucleotides read TGTGCCAGCAGCCTAACAGGCCTTAACAATGAGCAGTTCTTC. It encodes CASSLTGLNNEQFF.

This clone came up a few times. J is TRBJ1-6 and V is TRBV28, with no clear D. Between the trimmed V and J ends, which lost 2 bases and 10 bases, there was a span of 6 bases. The CDR3 length is 12 residues. Germline CDR1 reads MDHEN; CDR2 reads SYDVKM. The CDR3, as DNA: TGTGCCAGCAGTTTAAGGGAGTCACCCCTCCACTTT. This translates into CASSLRESPLHF.

Only one count was recorded for this clone. The rearrangement links TRBV2 to TRBJ2-7; 8 bases agree with TRBD2. Trimming at V came to 7 bases and at J to 7 bases, leaving 9 bases not matched to a gene. The germline gives CDR1 SNHLY, CDR2 FYNNEI. The CDR3 has 13 residues. DNA for the CDR3: TGTGCCAGCACAGGAGCGGGAGCGGGGGAGCAGTACTTC. Encoded protein: CASTGAGAGEQYF.

This chain links TRBV10-3 with TRBJ2-3, with 7 bases fitting TRBD1. Germline assignment: CDR1 ENHRY and CDR2 SYGVKD. The CDR3 contains 14 residues. Here the CDR3 DNA reads TGTGCTCACACTCCAGGGGGTGGCACAGATACGCAGTATTTT. This gives the protein CAHTPGGGTDTQYF.

The CDR3 nucleotides read TGTGCCAGCAGTGAACCTCCTTTCGGCGGGACCACCGGGGAGCTGTTTTTT. This sequence encodes CASSEPPFGGTTGELFF. V and J are TRBV6-1 and TRBJ2-2, with D perhaps TRBD2 (6 bases). Trimming took 2 bases from V and 4 from J, leaving 17 bases between them. CDR1 MNHNS and CDR2 SASEGT come from the germline V gene. This CDR3 has 17 residues.

CDR3 nucleotide sequence: TGCGCCAGCAGCTTGGAAGGCCGACAAAACGCTGAAGCTTTCTTT. Its translation is CASSLEGRQNAEAFF. The rearrangement links TRBV5-1 to TRBJ1-1, with D hard to call. The CDR3 covers 15 residues. V lost 0 bases and J lost 6, with 15 bases in between. The germline V gene encodes CDR1 SGHRS and CDR2 YFSETQ.

The chain couples TRBV5-5 to TRBJ2-7, with a tentative D call TRBD1 (6 bases). CDR1 and CDR2 from the germline V gene are SGHKS and YYEKEE (reference sequence). The V and J ends lost 2 bases and 7 bases respectively, with 10 bases between them. The CDR3 loop spans 12 amino acids. The CDR3 nucleotides read TGTGCCAGCAGCTTTAAGGGGGAGGAGCAGTACTTC. Translated: CASSFKGEEQYF.

V is TRBV29-1 and J is TRBJ2-5, with TRBD2 as a possible D gene (5 bases). The CDR3 consists of 15 residues. CDR1 and CDR2 from the germline V gene are SQVTM and ANQGSEA. The V gene lost 7 bases and the J gene lost 5 bases, with 23 bases spanning the gap. CDR3 protein: CSADQLRGMAETQYF. The CDR3, as DNA: TGCAGCGCCGATCAACTACGAGGGATGGCCGAGACCCAGTACTTC.